Listed below are T cell receptor beta chains from one sample, sequenced in a study of T-cell memory formation after mild COVID-19. TCRdb reprocessed the 5' RACE reads with MiXCR, giving one entry per CDR3 protein. The data hold hundreds of thousands of distinct CDR3 sequences, with around a sixth observed a single time. Material for sequencing was PBMCs or a T cell subset sorted from them (not recorded which). Receptors were obtained from a man aged 18 to 30 who had mild COVID-19 (a few samples of this study predate the infection). Cell type and time point are not known. The CDR3 runs from the conserved cysteine through the conserved F or W. Fields, in order: D gene, clone size, J gene, V gene, CDR3 protein, CDR3 DNA. D genes are given only for firm matches. Size values are once, few and many counts, or a class for expanded clones, and some rows have none.

>.|few|TRBJ1-1|TRBV12-3/TRBV12-4
CASSLGGVNEAFF
TGTGCCAGCAGTTTAGGGGGGGTGAATGAAGCTTTCTTT
>.|.|TRBJ1-2|TRBV14
CASSGTDRNYGYTF
TGTGCCAGCAGCGGAACGGACAGAAACTATGGCTACACCTTC
>.|few|TRBJ2-1|TRBV25-1
CASSERGQLAGGQFF
TGTGCCAGCAGTGAAAGGGGACAACTCGCTGGGGGGCAGTTCTTC
>.|.|TRBJ1-5|TRBV6-6
CASSRGGEGNQPQHF
TGTGCCAGCAGTCGCGGAGGGGAGGGCAATCAGCCCCAGCATTTT
>.|.|TRBJ2-1|TRBV3-1
CASSQEGIYNEQFF
TGTGCCAGCAGCCAAGAAGGCATCTACAATGAGCAGTTCTTC
>TRBD2|few|TRBJ2-7|TRBV6-5
CASKMAGASYEQYF
TGTGCCAGCAAGATGGCGGGAGCTTCCTACGAGCAGTACTTC
>TRBD2|few|TRBJ2-1|TRBV10-1
CASSRTTSESNEQFF
TGCGCCAGCAGTAGGACGACTAGCGAATCCAATGAGCAGTTCTTC
>TRBD1|.|TRBJ1-1|TRBV20-1
CSARDHEQGAAEAFF
TGCAGTGCTAGAGATCATGAACAGGGGGCCGCTGAAGCTTTCTTT
>.|.|TRBJ1-6|TRBV4-1
CASSHRLGTIQGRKGNSPLHF
TGCGCCAGCAGCCACCGATTGGGGACCATACAGGGACGAAAGGGTAATTCACCCCTCCACTTT
>TRBD1|.|TRBJ1-2|TRBV6-1
CASASGTANYGYTF
TGTGCCAGTGCCTCCGGGACAGCCAACTATGGCTACACCTTC
>TRBD2|.|TRBJ2-5|TRBV11-2
CASSPAGGGRLETQYF
TGTGCCAGCAGTCCCGCCGGGGGGGGCCGGTTAGAGACCCAGTACTTC
>TRBD2|.|TRBJ2-1|TRBV5-1
CASSLGAGGPGEQFF
TGCGCCAGCAGCTTGGGAGCGGGGGGGCCCGGTGAGCAGTTCTTC
>.|.|TRBJ2-3|TRBV5-1
CASSLADPDTQYF
TGCGCCAGCAGCTTGGCAGACCCCGATACGCAGTATTTT
>.|many|TRBJ1-2|TRBV7-2
CASSLGGRFYGYTF
TGTGCCAGCAGCTTAGGTGGCAGGTTCTATGGCTACACCTTC
>.|few|TRBJ2-6|TRBV4-2
CASSLLGTGRERSGANVLTF
TGTGCCAGCAGCCTCTTGGGGACCGGCAGGGAGAGATCTGGGGCCAACGTCCTGACTTTC
>.|few|TRBJ2-2|TRBV29-1
CSVRGGSNTGELFF
TGCAGCGTACGTGGGGGATCGAACACCGGGGAGCTGTTTTTT
>.|.|TRBJ2-3|TRBV18
CASSLSRGDTDTQYF
TGTGCCAGCTCCCTCTCGAGGGGAGACACAGATACGCAGTATTTT
>.|.|TRBJ1-3|TRBV10-3
CAISEDGLGGNTIYF
TGTGCCATCAGTGAGGACGGACTCGGTGGAAACACCATATATTTT
>.|few|TRBJ2-3|TRBV6-1
CASTPLDSSTDTQYF
TGTGCCAGCACACCTTTGGACAGCTCTACAGATACGCAGTATTTT
>.|few|TRBJ1-5|TRBV4-1
CASSQDPTPNQPQHF
TGCGCCAGCAGCCAAGATCCCACACCGAATCAGCCCCAGCATTTT